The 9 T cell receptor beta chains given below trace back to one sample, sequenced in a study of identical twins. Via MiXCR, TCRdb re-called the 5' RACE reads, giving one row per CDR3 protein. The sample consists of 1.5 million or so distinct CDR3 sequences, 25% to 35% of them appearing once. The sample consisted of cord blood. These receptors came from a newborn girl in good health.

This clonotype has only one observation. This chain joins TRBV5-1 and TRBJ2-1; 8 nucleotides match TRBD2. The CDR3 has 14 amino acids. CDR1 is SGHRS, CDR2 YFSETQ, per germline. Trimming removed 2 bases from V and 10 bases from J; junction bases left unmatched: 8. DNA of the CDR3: TGCGCCAGCAGCTTATTCGCGGGAGGTGAAGAGCAGTTCTTC. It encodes CASSLFAGGEEQFF.

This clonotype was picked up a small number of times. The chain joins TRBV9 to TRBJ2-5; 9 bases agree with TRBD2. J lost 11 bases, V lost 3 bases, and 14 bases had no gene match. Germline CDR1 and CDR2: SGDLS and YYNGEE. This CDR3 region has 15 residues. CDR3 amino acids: CASSAELAGTGEQYF. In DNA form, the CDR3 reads TGTGCCAGCAGCGCTGAGCTAGCGGGAACGGGTGAGCAGTACTTC. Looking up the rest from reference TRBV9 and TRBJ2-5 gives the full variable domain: DSGVTQTPKHLITATGQRVTLRCSPRSGDLSVYWYQQSLDQGLQFLIQYYNGEERAKGNILERFSAQQFPDLHSELNLSSLELGDSALYFCASSAELAGTGEQYFGPGTRLLVL.

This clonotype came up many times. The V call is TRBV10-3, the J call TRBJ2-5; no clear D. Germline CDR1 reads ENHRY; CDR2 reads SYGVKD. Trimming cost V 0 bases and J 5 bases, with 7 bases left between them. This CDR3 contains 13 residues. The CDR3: CAISESARETQYF. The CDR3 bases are TGTGCCATCAGTGAGTCGGCCCGGGAGACCCAGTACTTC.

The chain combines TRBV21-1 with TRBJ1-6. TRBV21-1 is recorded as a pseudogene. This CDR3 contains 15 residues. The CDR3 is CASSNKSQPNSPLHF. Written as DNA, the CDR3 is TGTGCCAGCAGCAATAAGAGCCAGCCCAATTCACCCCTCCACTTT.

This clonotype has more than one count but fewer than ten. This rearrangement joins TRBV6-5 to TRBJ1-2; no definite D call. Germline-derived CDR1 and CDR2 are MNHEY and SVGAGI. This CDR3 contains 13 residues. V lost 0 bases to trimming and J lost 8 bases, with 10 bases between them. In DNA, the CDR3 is TGTGCCAGCAGTTACTCGCTGCTAGGAGGCTACACCTTC. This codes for CASSYSLLGGYTF.

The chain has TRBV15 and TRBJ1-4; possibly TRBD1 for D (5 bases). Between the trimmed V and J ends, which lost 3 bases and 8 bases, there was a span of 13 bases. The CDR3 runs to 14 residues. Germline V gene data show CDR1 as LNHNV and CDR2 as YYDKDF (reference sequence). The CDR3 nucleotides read TGTGCCACCAGCAGTTGGGGGGAACGGGAAAAACTGTTTTTT. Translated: CATSSWGEREKLFF.

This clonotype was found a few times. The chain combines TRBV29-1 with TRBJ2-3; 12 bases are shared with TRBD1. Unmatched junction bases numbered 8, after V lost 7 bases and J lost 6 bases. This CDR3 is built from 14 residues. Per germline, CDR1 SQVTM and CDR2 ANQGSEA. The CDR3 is CSGRDRGLGDTQYF. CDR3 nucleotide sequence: TGCAGCGGGAGGGACAGGGGGCTTGGGGATACGCAGTATTTT.

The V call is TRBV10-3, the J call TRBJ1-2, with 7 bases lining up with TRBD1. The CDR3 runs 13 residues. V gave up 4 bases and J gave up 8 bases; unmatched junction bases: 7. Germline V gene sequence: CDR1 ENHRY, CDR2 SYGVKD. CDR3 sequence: CAISGSTGRGYTF. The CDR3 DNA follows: TGTGCCATCAGTGGGTCGACAGGGAGAGGCTACACCTTC.

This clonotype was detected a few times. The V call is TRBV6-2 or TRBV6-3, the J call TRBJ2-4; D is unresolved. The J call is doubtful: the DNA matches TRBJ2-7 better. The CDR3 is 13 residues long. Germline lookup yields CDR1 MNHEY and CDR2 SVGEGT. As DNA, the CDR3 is TGTGCCAGCAGTTACGGCCAGTTCTACGAGCAGTACTTC. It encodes CASSYGQFYEQYF.